The rows below give T cell receptor beta chains drawn from one sample of a study of T cell responses to AZD1222 COVID-19 vaccine. Sequencing used immunoSEQ multiplex PCR; TCRdb keeps in-frame clones, though not all of them. Among tens of thousands of clones, around 87% were seen once, and the ten largest hold under 30%. Sequenced here: peripheral blood, sampled on day 0 of AZD1222 vaccination. The source of these receptors is an adult in good health. The CDR3 runs from the conserved cysteine through the conserved F or W. Fields, in order: J gene, CDR3 length, V gene, clone size, D gene, CDR3 protein, CDR3 DNA. The D gene is left open where the match is weak. The size entry is marked missing in some rows and otherwise reads once, few, many or a size class.

TRBJ1-2 | 12 | TRBV9 | . | . | CASSTRGSGYTF | TGTGCCAGCAGCACCCGGGGTAGCGGCTACACCTTC
TRBJ1-4 | 17 | TRBV7-2 | . | . | CASSLESPSATNEKLFF | TGTGCCAGCAGCTTAGAAAGCCCGAGTGCAACTAATGAAAAACTGTTTTTT
TRBJ1-5 | 12 | TRBV12-3/TRBV12-4 | . | . | CASSSGDQPQHF | TGTGCCAGCAGTTCAGGGGATCAGCCCCAGCATTTT
TRBJ1-4 | 14 | TRBV28 | few | . | CASTRGQVGEKLFF | TGTGCCAGCACCAGGGGTCAGGTTGGGGAAAAACTGTTTTTT
TRBJ2-3 | 15 | TRBV7-3 | . | . | CASSPTGVSTDTQYF | TGTGCCAGCAGCCCCACTGGGGTTAGCACAGATACGCAGTATTTT
TRBJ2-2 | 13 | TRBV12-3/TRBV12-4 | . | . | CASSLHYTGELFF | TGTGCCAGCAGTTTACATTACACCGGGGAGCTGTTTTTT
TRBJ2-1 | 17 | TRBV6-2/TRBV6-3 | . | TRBD2 | CASSRGVAGGLVGEQFF | TGTGCCAGCAGCCGCGGGGTAGCGGGGGGGCTGGTGGGTGAGCAGTTCTTC
TRBJ2-3 | 15 | TRBV5-4 | . | TRBD2 | CASSLEIGGTDTQYF | TGTGCCAGCAGCTTGGAGATCGGGGGGACAGATACGCAGTATTTT
TRBJ2-1 | 13 | TRBV7-2 | . | . | CASSFSGYNEQFF | TGTGCCAGCAGCTTTAGCGGATACAATGAGCAGTTCTTC
TRBJ1-1 | 15 | TRBV29-1 | . | . | CSVERDPGRNTEAFF | TGCAGCGTTGAAAGGGACCCGGGGAGAAACACTGAAGCTTTCTTT
TRBJ1-4 | 13 | TRBV7-3 | . | . | CASSRGPTEKLFF | TGTGCCAGCAGCCGGGGTCCCACCGAAAAACTGTTTTTT
TRBJ2-1 | 15 | TRBV20-1 | few | TRBD2 | CSASDGGSSYNEQFF | TGCAGTGCTAGTGACGGGGGGAGCTCCTACAATGAGCAGTTCTTC
TRBJ1-1 | 11 | TRBV20-1 | . | . | CSASKAMELIF | TGCAGTGCTAGTAAGGCCATGGAGTTGATCTTT
TRBJ2-7 | 11 | TRBV28 | few | . | CASTKPGEQYF | TGTGCCAGCACTAAGCCGGGGGAGCAGTACTTC
TRBJ1-6 | 14 | TRBV19 | . | TRBD1 | CASSIRGQGVPLHF | TGTGCCAGTAGTATACGGGGACAGGGAGTACCCCTCCACTTT
TRBJ2-1 | 15 | TRBV10-3 | . | . | CAISETGPLRNEQFF | TGTGCCATCAGTGAGACAGGTCCCCTTCGCAATGAGCAGTTCTTC
TRBJ1-3 | 17 | TRBV28 | . | TRBD1 | CASSLVGQGYSGNTIYF | TGTGCCAGCAGTTTAGTGGGACAGGGGTACTCTGGAAACACCATATATTTT
TRBJ1-2 | 14 | TRBV6-2/TRBV6-3 | once | . | CASSTRDIPYGYTF | TGTGCCAGCAGTACCCGGGATATTCCCTATGGCTACACCTTC
TRBJ1-4 | 16 | TRBV7-8 | . | . | CASSLGWGLPLEKLFF | TGTGCCAGCAGCTTGGGATGGGGGTTGCCTCTTGAAAAACTGTTTTTT
TRBJ1-6 | 13 | TRBV11-3 | few | . | CASSLGGNSPLHF | TGTGCCAGCAGCTTGGGCGGGAATTCACCCCTCCACTTT
TRBJ1-2 | 14 | TRBV30 | . | . | CAWSVPGAGYGYTF | TGTGCCTGGAGTGTACCGGGGGCGGGCTATGGCTACACCTTC
TRBJ2-5 | 14 | TRBV3-1/TRBV3-2 | . | TRBD1 | CASSQVDRVETQYF | TGTGCCAGCAGCCAAGTTGACAGGGTAGAGACCCAGTACTTC
TRBJ2-5 | 15 | TRBV14 | . | TRBD2 | CASSLVLAGAETQYF | TGTGCCAGCAGCCTAGTACTAGCGGGGGCAGAGACCCAGTACTTC
TRBJ1-2 | 13 | TRBV25-1 | . | . | CASSHVGNYGYTF | TGTGCCAGCAGTCATGTGGGGAACTATGGCTACACCTTC
TRBJ1-5 | 13 | TRBV7-2 | . | . | CASSFVGNQPQHF | TGTGCCAGCAGCTTTGTGGGAAATCAGCCCCAGCATTTT
TRBJ1-4 | 15 | TRBV28 | . | . | CASRPNQNPNEKLFF | TGTGCCAGCAGGCCAAATCAAAACCCTAATGAAAAACTGTTTTTT
TRBJ1-1 | 14 | TRBV7-8 | . | TRBD1 | CASSLAMRDRVSFF | TGTGCCAGCAGCTTAGCAATGAGGGACAGGGTGTCTTTCTTT
TRBJ1-1 | 15 | TRBV27 | . | . | CASSSTWTENTEAFF | TGTGCCAGCAGTTCAACCTGGACAGAGAACACTGAAGCTTTCTTT
TRBJ2-7 | 14 | TRBV10-3 | . | TRBD2 | CAIGASGGAYEQYF | TGTGCCATCGGGGCTAGCGGGGGGGCCTACGAGCAGTACTTC
TRBJ2-3 | 16 | TRBV7-9 | . | . | CASSLAAFTTTDTQYF | TGTGCCAGCAGCTTAGCTGCTTTCACGACCACAGATACGCAGTATTTT
TRBJ1-5 | 16 | TRBV6-1 | . | TRBD1 | CASSETLTGVGQPQHF | TGTGCCAGCAGTGAAACCCTAACAGGGGTGGGTCAGCCCCAGCATTTT
TRBJ2-5 | 14 | TRBV10-3 | . | TRBD1 | CAIRDRGLQETQYF | TGTGCCATCCGGGACAGGGGTCTCCAAGAGACCCAGTACTTC
TRBJ2-5 | 16 | TRBV5-6 | . | TRBD1 | CASSLVGTGAVETQYF | TGTGCCAGCAGCTTGGTCGGGACAGGGGCGGTTGAGACCCAGTACTTC
TRBJ1-2 | 16 | TRBV28 | . | . | CASSSPPGGGNYGYTF | TGTGCCAGCAGTTCCCCCCCGGGAGGGGGGAACTATGGCTACACCTTC
TRBJ2-2 | 15 | TRBV11-3 | . | . | CASSIRRGFDGELFF | TGTGCCAGCAGCATAAGGCGCGGGTTTGACGGGGAGCTGTTTTTT
TRBJ2-3 | 14 | TRBV5-6 | . | TRBD1 | CASSRDRGADTQYF | TGTGCCAGCAGCCGGGACAGGGGGGCAGATACGCAGTATTTT
TRBJ2-7 | 14 | TRBV7-2 | . | . | CASNPRGGQGEQYF | TGTGCCAGCAACCCCCGCGGGGGCCAAGGCGAGCAGTACTTC